This TCR beta chain was captured by sequencing in a study of cytomegalovirus exposure and HLA in healthy donors. Primers for the PCR totalled 60 Vbeta and 13 Jbeta. Generated by immunoSEQ multiplex PCR, the TCRdb table keeps only in-frame clones and is missing some. The sample records some 120,000 clones, 74% being singletons. On this clone itself: Its antigen remains unknown.

Study outcomes and limitations: Analyzed later, most CMV-associated TCR beta chains appeared HLA-restricted.

Unmatched junction bases numbered 6, after V lost 0 bases and J lost 4 bases. The CDR3 totals 17 residues. Germline V lookup: CDR1 SGHRS, CDR2 YFSETQ. The clonotype originates from a man aged 35-49 years in good health and CMV-seropositive. The V gene is TRBV5-1, the J gene TRBJ2-3; 12 bases fit TRBD2. The material sequenced was PBMCs. The CDR3 spells CASSLAALAGGADTQYF. The CDR3 coding sequence is TGCGCCAGCAGCTTGGCGGCGCTAGCGGGAGGGGCAGATACGCAGTATTTT.